The clone carrying this T cell receptor beta chain has more than one count but fewer than ten. Its matching antigen is unknown. This CDR3 spans 13 amino acids. The V end lost 5 bases, the J end lost 5 bases, and 15 bases lay between the germline ends. CDR1 and CDR2 (germline): GTSNPN, SVGIG (reference sequence). Constant-segment primers were used for 5'RACE, and the resulting TCR alpha and TCR beta cDNA libraries carried sample barcodes and UMIs. TCRdb called the 5' RACE reads again in MiXCR, with one record for every CDR3 protein. The sample records about 150,000 distinct CDR3 sequences, roughly 15% being singletons. These data belong to a study of T-cell memory formation after mild COVID-19. Looking at the study overall: Largely, TCR clusters stayed within a single donor. Regarding the study as a whole: CD4+ clones that contracted lay mainly in CM and EM; CD8+ ones lay in EMRA.

The sequence came from an adult woman who had mild COVID-19 (a few samples of this study predate the infection). Cell type and time point are not known. J is TRBJ2-5 and V is TRBV30, with a possible D match to TRBD1 (7 bases). Input material: PBMCs or a T cell subset sorted from them (not recorded which). In nucleotides, the CDR3 is TGTGCCTGGGGCCGGGACAGCGGGGAGACCCAGTACTTC. The encoded protein is CAWGRDSGETQYF.